These 31 T cell receptor beta chains share one sample of origin, sequenced in a study of early T cells in non-severe SARS-CoV-2 infection. TCRdb independently ran MiXCR on the 5' RACE reads; one entry per CDR3 protein. There are tens of thousands of distinct CDR3 sequences in the sample; approximately 6.3% occur only once, and 5.5% to 6% lies in the top ten. Sequenced material: whole blood, taken at baseline. The receptors come from an adult who was a healthcare worker with PCR-confirmed SARS-CoV-2 infection or an uninfected control (not recorded which).

This clonotype occurred a few times. V usage is TRBV10-2 and J usage is TRBJ1-1; D unresolved. The V gene lost 2 bases and the J gene lost 7 bases, with 8 bases spanning the gap. The CDR3 runs 12 residues. Germline V lookup: CDR1 WSHSY, CDR2 SAAADI. In DNA, the CDR3 is TGCGCCAGCAGTGAGAACCTACGTGAAGCTTTCTTT. This codes for CASSENLREAFF.

The sample holds many counts of this clonotype. The rearrangement uses TRBV28 and TRBJ1-1; D is ambiguous. This CDR3 has 14 amino acids. V gave up 3 bases and J gave up 0 bases, with 8 bases separating them. Germline V gene data show CDR1 as MDHEN and CDR2 as SYDVKM. The CDR3 DNA sequence: TGTGCCAGCAGTTTCTGGACTTTGAACACTGAAGCTTTCTTT. It yields the protein CASSFWTLNTEAFF.

The sample holds many counts of this clonotype. This rearrangement joins TRBV29-1 to TRBJ1-1; D is unclear. Germline CDR1 SQVTM, CDR2 ANQGSEA. The CDR3 totals 13 residues. V was cut by 0 bases and J by 8 bases, with 13 bases left in between. CDR3 loop: CSVEDPRTYEAFF. In DNA, the CDR3 is TGCAGCGTTGAAGATCCCAGAACGTACGAAGCTTTCTTT.

Only a few counts were recorded for this clonotype. V usage is TRBV7-2 and J usage is TRBJ2-2; D gene ambiguous. The CDR3 spans 16 residues. Per germline, CDR1 SGHTA and CDR2 FQGNSA. The V and J ends lost 3 bases and 1 base respectively, with 12 bases between them. CDR3 DNA: TGTGCCAGCAGCTTGCAGGCCGCAGGGAACACCGGGGAGCTGTTTTTT. It yields the protein CASSLQAAGNTGELFF.

The J gene is TRBJ2-7, the V gene TRBV6-6; 7 bases match TRBD1. CDR1 is MNHNY, CDR2 SVGAGI, per germline (reference sequence). V shed 2 bases and J 0 bases; nucleotides not matched to a gene: 7. The CDR3 runs 16 residues. Written as DNA, the CDR3 is TGTGCCAGCAGTTACAGGCTCACAGGGGACTCCTACGAGCAGTACTTC. This codes for CASSYRLTGDSYEQYF.

This clonotype has a count of ten or more. The chain joins TRBV5-1 to TRBJ2-5; 14 nucleotides match TRBD2. The germline CDR1 and CDR2 sequences are SGHRS and YFSETQ. Trimming removed 2 bases from V and 5 bases from J; junction bases left unmatched: 14. The CDR3 is 19 residues long. The CDR3, as DNA: TGCGCCAGCAGCTTCCACTCTCCGACTAGCGGGGGGGCCGAGGAGACCCAGTACTTC. Encoded protein: CASSFHSPTSGGAEETQYF. The full variable domain, completed using reference TRBV5-1 and TRBJ2-5, is KAGVTQTPRYLIKTRGQQVTLSCSPISGHRSVSWYQQTPGQGLQFLFEYFSETQRNKGNFPGRFSGRQFSNSRSEMNVSTLELGDSALYLCASSFHSPTSGGAEETQYFGPGTRLLVL.

The table lists this clonotype with a few counts. The chain employs TRBV9 and TRBJ2-3; D gene unclear. The germline V gene has CDR1 SGDLS and CDR2 YYNGEE. The CDR3 covers 15 residues. V lost 1 base to trimming and J lost 4 bases, with 13 bases between them. DNA for the CDR3: TGTGCCAGCAGCGTATCGCCCCTCGCAGCAGATACGCAGTATTTT. Translating gives CASSVSPLAADTQYF. Full variable domain (rest looked up from reference TRBV9 and TRBJ2-3): DSGVTQTPKHLITATGQRVTLRCSPRSGDLSVYWYQQSLDQGLQFLIQYYNGEERAKGNILERFSAQQFPDLHSELNLSSLELGDSALYFCASSVSPLAADTQYFGPGTRLTVL.

This clonotype was observed a handful of times. The CDR3 loop reads CAWNVGSFSPLHF. In DNA, the CDR3 is TGTGCCTGGAACGTCGGCAGCTTTTCACCCCTCCACTTT. The V call is TRBV30, the J call TRBJ1-6; D is unclear. The germline gives CDR1 GTSNPN, CDR2 SVGIG (reference sequence). V shed 4 bases and J shed 9 bases, with 13 bases lying between them. The length of the CDR3 is 13 residues.

This clonotype has at least ten counts. This chain uses TRBV20-1 with TRBJ2-3; D perhaps matches TRBD1 (6 bases). CDR1 and CDR2 from the germline V gene are DFQATT and SNEGSKA (reference sequence). V shed 3 bases and J shed 1 base, with 8 bases lying between them. This CDR3 spans 13 amino acids. CDR3 region: CSARRQGTDTQYF. The CDR3 region has the DNA TGCAGTGCTAGGAGACAGGGCACAGATACGCAGTATTTT.

In its sample, this clonotype was seen many times. The chain joins TRBV4-2 to TRBJ1-6, with D unresolved. With 0 bases removed from V and 10 bases from J, the gap between germline ends came to 13 bases. This CDR3 spans 15 amino acids. The germline CDR1 and CDR2 sequences are LGHNA and YNFKEQ. This CDR3 reads CASSQDGGNPSPLHF. The CDR3 nucleotides are TGTGCCAGCAGCCAAGATGGAGGGAACCCCTCACCCCTCCACTTT.

In this sample, this clonotype turned up many times. The chain couples TRBV7-6 to TRBJ2-1; TRBD2 agrees at 7 bases. Germline lookup yields CDR1 SGHVS and CDR2 FNYEAQ. The ends lost 5 bases at V and 9 bases at J; junction bases unmatched: 13. The CDR3 is 15 residues long. In DNA, the CDR3 is TGTGCCAGCAGCCCCTCAGGACCATTAGCGGGTGAGCAGTTCTTC. Encoded protein: CASSPSGPLAGEQFF.

This clonotype has a count of ten or more. This rearrangement joins TRBV5-1 to TRBJ2-2, with TRBD2 matching over 11 bases. V gave up 0 bases and J gave up 6 bases; unmatched junction bases: 4. CDR3 length: 16 residues. Germline lookup yields CDR1 SGHRS and CDR2 YFSETQ. The CDR3 DNA sequence: TGCGCCAGCAGCTTGGCTAGCGGGGGGCGCGCCGGGGAGCTGTTTTTT. Its protein product is CASSLASGGRAGELFF.

The V call is TRBV29-1, the J call TRBJ2-6, with D unresolved. CDR3 length: 14 residues. Trimming pared 6 bases from V and 2 bases from J, leaving 11 bases between. Germline V lookup: CDR1 SQVTM, CDR2 ANQGSEA. In nucleotides, the CDR3 is TGCAGCGTCCCTCTATTCCCTGGGGCCAACGTCCTGACTTTC. It codes for CSVPLFPGANVLTF.

This clonotype was observed a few times. This chain links TRBV6-2 or TRBV6-3 with TRBJ1-5; D might be TRBD1 (5 bases). The length of the CDR3 is 16 residues. The V gene's germline CDR1 is MNHEY and CDR2 SVGEGT. V was pared by 2 bases and J by 4 bases, with 15 bases between. Here the CDR3 DNA reads TGTGCCAGCAGTTACCCTTTGGGGGTGATGAATCAGCCCCAGCATTTT. This translates into CASSYPLGVMNQPQHF.

This clonotype was detected a few times. The J gene is TRBJ2-3, the V gene TRBV20-1; 7 bases fit TRBD1. The CDR3 runs 16 residues. J gave up 5 bases and V 2 bases, and 13 bases lay outside the gene matches. Germline loops: CDR1 DFQATT, CDR2 SNEGSKA (reference sequence). The CDR3, as DNA: TGCAGTGCTAGACCTTCACAGGGGATTCGGATAGATACGCAGTATTTT. This encodes CSARPSQGIRIDTQYF.

This clonotype was recorded at least ten times. The chain recombines TRBV28 with TRBJ1-3; no clear D. The germline V and J ends were trimmed by 5 bases and 4 bases, with 9 bases remaining between them. The CDR3 has 13 residues. CDR1 is MDHEN, CDR2 SYDVKM, per germline. This CDR3 is CASSVLLGNTIYF. The CDR3 bases are TGTGCCAGCAGTGTCTTGTTAGGAAACACCATATATTTT.

The CDR3 is CATRNGDTEAFF. The CDR3 nucleotides read TGCGCCACCCGAAACGGGGACACTGAAGCTTTCTTT. The rearrangement uses TRBV10-2 and TRBJ1-1; D is ambiguous. Germline V gene lookup returns CDR1 WSHSY and CDR2 SAAADI. Trimming left V 10 bases short and J 3 bases short, with 12 bases between. This CDR3 comprises 12 residues.

This clonotype was recorded at least ten times. V and J are TRBV12-3 or TRBV12-4 and TRBJ2-2, with 8 bases lining up with TRBD1. V shed 6 bases, J shed 7 bases, and the junction held 10 bases outside the gene matches. This CDR3 has 15 amino acids. CDR3 in amino acids: CASRFDRGRNGELFF. In DNA, the CDR3 is TGTGCCAGCAGATTCGACAGGGGTCGAAACGGGGAGCTGTTTTTT.

This clonotype was recorded at least ten times. The chain joins TRBV7-2 to TRBJ1-4; D is unresolved. The germline CDR1 and CDR2 sequences are SGHTA and FQGNSA. V gave up 5 bases and J gave up 6 bases, with 10 bases separating them. The CDR3 runs to 13 residues. The CDR3 bases are TGTGCCAGCAGCACCGGGATGTATGAAAAACTGTTTTTT. Amino acid sequence: CASSTGMYEKLFF. The variable domain in full, completed from reference TRBV7-2 and TRBJ1-4, reads GAGVSQSPSNKVTEKGKDVELRCDPISGHTALYWYRQSLGQGLEFLIYFQGNSAPDKSGLPSDRFSAERTGGSVSTLTIQRTQQEDSAVYLCASSTGMYEKLFFGSGTQLSVL.

This clonotype was seen ten or more times. V usage is TRBV6-2 or TRBV6-3 and J usage is TRBJ1-5, with D unclear. Trimming took off 3 bases at V and 0 bases at J, with 9 bases between the two ends. The V gene's germline CDR1 is MNHEY and CDR2 SVGEGT. This CDR3 has 15 amino acids. CDR3 in amino acids: CASSYSENSNQPQHF. The CDR3 region has the DNA TGTGCCAGCAGTTATTCGGAAAATAGCAATCAGCCCCAGCATTTT.

V is TRBV6-1 and J is TRBJ1-1, with TRBD1 matching over 7 bases. Germline assignment: CDR1 MNHNS and CDR2 SASEGT. Trimming removed 6 bases from V and 6 bases from J; junction bases left unmatched: 4. The CDR3 is 12 amino acids. This CDR3 reads CASREGTAEAFF. As DNA, the CDR3 is TGTGCCAGCAGAGAGGGGACAGCTGAAGCTTTCTTT.

This clonotype was observed at least ten times. The V and J genes are TRBV5-1 and TRBJ2-7; 10 bases fit TRBD1. The germline gives CDR1 SGHRS, CDR2 YFSETQ. This CDR3 contains 15 residues. V shed 1 base and J 5 bases; nucleotides not matched to a gene: 6. In nucleotides, the CDR3 is TGCGCCAGCAGCTTGTTTGCGACAGGGGGCGACGAGCAGTACTTC. This sequence encodes CASSLFATGGDEQYF.

This clonotype occurred a few times. The chain combines TRBV5-1 with TRBJ2-7; tentative D call: TRBD1 (6 bases). Germline CDR1 and CDR2: SGHRS and YFSETQ. Trimming shortened V by 2 bases and J by 7 bases, and 16 bases separated the two germline ends. The CDR3 length is 14 residues. The CDR3 reads CASSLGQSTPEQYF. DNA for the CDR3: TGCGCCAGCAGCTTAGGACAGTCCACCCCAGAGCAGTACTTC.

The chain carries TRBV18 and TRBJ1-5; D is perhaps TRBD1 (6 bases). V lost 3 bases and J lost 7, with 13 bases in between. Germline V gene data show CDR1 as KGHSH and CDR2 as LQKENI. This CDR3 contains 14 residues. The CDR3 sequence: CASSPSRDTQPQHF. CDR3 DNA sequence: TGTGCCAGCTCACCCTCCCGGGACACACAGCCCCAGCATTTT.

This clonotype was picked up a small number of times. V is TRBV5-5 and J is TRBJ2-7; the D is unclear. The CDR3 contains 16 residues. The V and J ends lost 4 bases and 0 bases respectively, with 17 bases between them. Germline CDR1 and CDR2: SGHKS and YYEKEE (reference sequence). CDR3 nucleotides: TGTGCCAGCAGCGAAACGCGGACGGCCCTCTCCTACGAGCAGTACTTC. Amino acids: CASSETRTALSYEQYF.

In its sample, this clonotype was seen a few times. The chain joins TRBV28 to TRBJ2-7; 8 bases fit TRBD1. V shed 3 bases, J shed 5 bases, and the junction held 6 bases outside the gene matches. Germline CDR1 reads MDHEN; CDR2 reads SYDVKM. The CDR3 covers 14 residues. Here the CDR3 reads CASSFGQGGNEQYF. Written as DNA, the CDR3 is TGTGCCAGCAGTTTCGGACAGGGTGGGAACGAGCAGTACTTC. The full variable domain, in which reference TRBV28 and TRBJ2-7 provide the parts outside the CDR3, is DVKVTQSSRYLVKRTGEKVFLECVQDMDHENMFWYRQDPGLGLRLIYFSYDVKMKEKGDIPEGYSVSREKKERFSLILESASTNQTSMYLCASSFGQGGNEQYFGPGTRLTVT.

This clonotype was counted ten times or more. This chain joins TRBV5-4 and TRBJ1-1, with D hard to call. With 3 bases removed from V and 6 bases from J, the gap between germline ends came to 18 bases. CDR3 length: 15 amino acids. Germline-derived CDR1 and CDR2 are SGHNT and YYREEE (reference sequence). The CDR3 sequence is CASSSSPRGSAEAFF. CDR3 DNA sequence: TGTGCCAGCAGCTCTTCACCGCGGGGTAGCGCTGAAGCTTTCTTT.

The table lists this clonotype with many counts. The rearrangement joins TRBV27 to TRBJ2-7, with D maybe TRBD2 (5 bases). The CDR3 spans 15 residues. Per the germline V gene, CDR1 is MNHEY and CDR2 is SMNVEV (reference sequence). V was pared by 1 base and J by 4 bases, with 14 bases between. DNA for the CDR3: TGTGCCAGCAGTTTATTCGGGATTCACTCATACGAGCAGTACTTC. This translates into CASSLFGIHSYEQYF.

This clonotype was counted ten times or more. The chain couples TRBV7-2 to TRBJ1-2; D is unresolved. V was pared by 2 bases and J by 6 bases, with 19 bases between. Germline CDR1 reads SGHTA; CDR2 reads FQGNSA. This CDR3 region has 16 residues. CDR3 coding DNA: TGTGCCAGCAGCTTATGGGGTACGGAACTCGTAGATGGCTACACCTTC. Translating gives CASSLWGTELVDGYTF.

This clonotype was observed a handful of times. The chain employs TRBV6-1 and TRBJ1-2; no definite D call. The V end was cut by 4 bases, the J end by 4 bases, with 7 bases between. Per the germline V gene, CDR1 is MNHNS and CDR2 is SASEGT. The CDR3 is 12 amino acids. The chain's CDR3 is CASSVGSYGYTF. The CDR3 DNA follows: TGTGCCAGCAGTGTCGGGAGCTATGGCTACACCTTC.

This clonotype was seen many times. CDR3 in DNA: TGTGCCAGCAGCGTAGAGTCCCAAAATTCACCCCTCCACTTT. This sequence encodes CASSVESQNSPLHF. The chain combines TRBV9 with TRBJ1-6; no clear D gene. The CDR3 has 14 amino acids. Germline CDR1 reads SGDLS; CDR2 reads YYNGEE. The V gene lost 0 bases and the J gene lost 7 bases, with 8 bases spanning the gap.